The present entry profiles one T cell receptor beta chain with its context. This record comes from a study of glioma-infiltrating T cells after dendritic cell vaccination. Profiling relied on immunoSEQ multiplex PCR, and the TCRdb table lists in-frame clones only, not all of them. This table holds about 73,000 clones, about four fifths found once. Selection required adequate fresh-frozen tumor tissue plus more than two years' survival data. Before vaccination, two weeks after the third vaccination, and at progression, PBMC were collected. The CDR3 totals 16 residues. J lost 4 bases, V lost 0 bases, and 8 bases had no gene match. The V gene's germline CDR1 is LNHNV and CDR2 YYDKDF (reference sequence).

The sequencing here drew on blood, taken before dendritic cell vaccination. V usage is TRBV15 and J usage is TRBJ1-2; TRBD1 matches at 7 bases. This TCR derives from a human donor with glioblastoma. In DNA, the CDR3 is TGTGCCACCAGCAGAGATTGGAGAGGGGGCGCCTATGGCTACACCTTC. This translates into CATSRDWRGGAYGYTF.